The T cell receptor (beta chain) under discussion was sequenced for a study of blood T cells in healthy people across ages. In the study overall: The capture of about one barcoded beta molecule per two T cells was achieved by template switching.

Concerning this clonotype: Its antigen is not known.

Study-level points and caveats: Expanded clonotype shifts may have been confounded, as the donors had an unknown CMV status.

Germline loops: CDR1 SGHNT, CDR2 YYREEE (reference sequence). Trimming took 0 bases from V and 6 from J; bases not matched to a gene: 2. The CDR3 covers 13 residues. The second PCR ran about 6 to 12 cycles with a sample-barcoded 5' primer and J-beta primers. Template switching added a 12-random-nucleotide identifier to every cDNA molecule. TCRdb independently ran MiXCR on the 5' RACE reads; one entry per CDR3 protein. The sample gives over 750,000 distinct CDR3 sequences, roughly 25% of which show up once; under 9.5% is in the top ten. This sample also appeared in a second study, on T cells of mothers and their children.

The sample consisted of blood. This TCR came from a boy younger than 18 in good health. The chain combines TRBV5-4 with TRBJ2-7; 8 bases align to TRBD2. The CDR3 DNA is TGTGCCAGCAGCTTGGGAGCGGGGGCCGAGCAGTACTTC. It specifies CASSLGAGAEQYF.